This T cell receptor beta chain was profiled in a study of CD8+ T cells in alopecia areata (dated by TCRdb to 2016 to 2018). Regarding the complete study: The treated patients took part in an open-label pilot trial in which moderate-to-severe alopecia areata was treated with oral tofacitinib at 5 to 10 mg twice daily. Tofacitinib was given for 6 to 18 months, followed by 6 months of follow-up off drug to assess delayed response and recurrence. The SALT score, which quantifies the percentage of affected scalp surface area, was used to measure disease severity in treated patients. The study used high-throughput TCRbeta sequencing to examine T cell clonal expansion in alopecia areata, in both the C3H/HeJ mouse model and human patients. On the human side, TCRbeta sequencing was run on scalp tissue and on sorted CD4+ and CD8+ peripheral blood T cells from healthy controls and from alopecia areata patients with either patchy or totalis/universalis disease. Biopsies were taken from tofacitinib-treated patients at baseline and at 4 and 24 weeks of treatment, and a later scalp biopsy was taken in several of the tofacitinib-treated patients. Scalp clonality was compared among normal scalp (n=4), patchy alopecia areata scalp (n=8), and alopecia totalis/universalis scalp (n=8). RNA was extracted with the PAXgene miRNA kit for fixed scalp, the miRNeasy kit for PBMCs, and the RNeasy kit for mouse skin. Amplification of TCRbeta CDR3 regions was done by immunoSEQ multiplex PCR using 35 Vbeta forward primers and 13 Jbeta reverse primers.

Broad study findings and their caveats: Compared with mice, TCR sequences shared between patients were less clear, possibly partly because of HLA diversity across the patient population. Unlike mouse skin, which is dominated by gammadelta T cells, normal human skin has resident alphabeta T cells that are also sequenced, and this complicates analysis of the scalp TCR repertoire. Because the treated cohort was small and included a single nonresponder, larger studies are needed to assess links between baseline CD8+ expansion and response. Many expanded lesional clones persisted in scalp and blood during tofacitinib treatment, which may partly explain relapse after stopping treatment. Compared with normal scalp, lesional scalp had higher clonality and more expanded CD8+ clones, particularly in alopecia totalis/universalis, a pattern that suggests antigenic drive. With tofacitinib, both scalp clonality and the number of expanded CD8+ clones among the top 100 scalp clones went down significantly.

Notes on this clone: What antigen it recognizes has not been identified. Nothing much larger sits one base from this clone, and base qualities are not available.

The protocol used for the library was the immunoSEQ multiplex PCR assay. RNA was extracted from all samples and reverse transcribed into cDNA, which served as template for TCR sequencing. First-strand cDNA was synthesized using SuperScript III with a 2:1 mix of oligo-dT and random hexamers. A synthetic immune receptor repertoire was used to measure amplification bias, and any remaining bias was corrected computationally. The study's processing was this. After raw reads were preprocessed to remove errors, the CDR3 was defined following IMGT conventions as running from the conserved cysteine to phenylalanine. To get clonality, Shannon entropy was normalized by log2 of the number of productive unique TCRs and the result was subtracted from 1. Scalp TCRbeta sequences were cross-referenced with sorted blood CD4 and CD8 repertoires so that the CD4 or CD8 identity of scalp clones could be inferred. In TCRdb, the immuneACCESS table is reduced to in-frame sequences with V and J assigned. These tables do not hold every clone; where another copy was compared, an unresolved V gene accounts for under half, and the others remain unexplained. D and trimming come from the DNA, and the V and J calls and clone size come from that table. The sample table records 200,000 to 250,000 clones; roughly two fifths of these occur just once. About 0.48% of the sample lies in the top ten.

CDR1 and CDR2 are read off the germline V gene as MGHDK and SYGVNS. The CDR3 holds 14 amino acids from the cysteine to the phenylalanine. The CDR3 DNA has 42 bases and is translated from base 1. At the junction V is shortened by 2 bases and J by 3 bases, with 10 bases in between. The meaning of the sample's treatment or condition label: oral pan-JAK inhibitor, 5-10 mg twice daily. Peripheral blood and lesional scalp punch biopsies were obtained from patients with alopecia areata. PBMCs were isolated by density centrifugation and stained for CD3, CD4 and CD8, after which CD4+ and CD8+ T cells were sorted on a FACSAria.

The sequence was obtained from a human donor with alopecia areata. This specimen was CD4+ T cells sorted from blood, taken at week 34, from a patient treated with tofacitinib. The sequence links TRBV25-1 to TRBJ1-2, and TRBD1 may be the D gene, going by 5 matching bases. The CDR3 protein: CASSEPGTDYGYTF. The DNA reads TGTGCCAGCAGTGAACCTGGGACGGACTATGGCTACACCTTC.